A selection of T cell receptor beta chains follows, all from one sample in a study of technical replicates of blood from a handful of donors. Libraries were prepared by immunoSEQ multiplex PCR; TCRdb keeps only in-frame clonotypes and omits some of them. This sample has 60,000 to 75,000 clones, with more than 75% found just once. Sequenced: PBMCs. Receptors were obtained from a human donor in good health. Some clones in this sample may be carry-over from other donors' samples. CDR3s include the opening cysteine and the closing phenylalanine or tryptophan. The D gene is left open where the match is weak. A clone size is listed for some rows: how often the clone was seen (once, few, many), or a class if it is expanded.

d_call: NA; j_call: TRBJ1-6; clone_size: NA; v_call: TRBV12-5; cdr3_aa: CASGLGQHNSPLHF; cdr3_nt: TGTGCTAGTGGTTTGGGACAGCATAATTCACCCCTCCACTTT
d_call: NA; j_call: TRBJ1-1; clone_size: NA; v_call: TRBV6-5; cdr3_aa: CASSSQGLGTEAFF; cdr3_nt: TGTGCCAGCAGCTCACAGGGTCTCGGTACTGAAGCTTTCTTT
d_call: TRBD2; j_call: TRBJ2-1; clone_size: NA; v_call: TRBV19; cdr3_aa: CASTSLGLAAHSDEQFF; cdr3_nt: TGTGCCAGTACCTCACTCGGACTAGCGGCGCATTCGGATGAGCAGTTCTTC
d_call: TRBD2; j_call: TRBJ2-7; clone_size: NA; v_call: TRBV7-6; cdr3_aa: CASSPSSGGALSYEQYF; cdr3_nt: TGTGCCAGCAGCCCCTCTAGCGGGGGGGCTTTGTCCTACGAGCAGTACTTC
d_call: TRBD1; j_call: TRBJ1-2; clone_size: NA; v_call: TRBV4-3; cdr3_aa: CASSHGQGDGYTF; cdr3_nt: TGCGCCAGCAGCCACGGACAGGGGGATGGCTACACCTTC
d_call: TRBD2; j_call: TRBJ2-7; clone_size: NA; v_call: TRBV10-3; cdr3_aa: CAISVSGLAVSSYEQYF; cdr3_nt: TGTGCCATCAGTGTTTCGGGACTAGCGGTGAGCTCCTACGAGCAGTACTTC
d_call: TRBD2; j_call: TRBJ2-7; clone_size: NA; v_call: TRBV6-4; cdr3_aa: CASSGPPSGVKYEQYF; cdr3_nt: TGTGCCAGCAGTGGCCCACCTAGCGGGGTTAAATACGAGCAGTACTTC
d_call: TRBD1; j_call: TRBJ2-5; clone_size: NA; v_call: TRBV7-9; cdr3_aa: CASSHQDPGQQETQYF; cdr3_nt: TGTGCCAGCAGCCATCAGGATCCGGGACAGCAAGAGACCCAGTACTTC
d_call: NA; j_call: TRBJ2-5; clone_size: NA; v_call: TRBV5-4; cdr3_aa: CASSAAGRDRKETQYF; cdr3_nt: TGTGCCAGCAGCGCAGCGGGCCGGGACAGAAAAGAGACCCAGTACTTC
d_call: NA; j_call: TRBJ1-2; clone_size: once; v_call: TRBV15; cdr3_aa: CATSGWGLYTF; cdr3_nt: TGTGCCACCAGCGGATGGGGGCTCTACACCTTC
d_call: NA; j_call: TRBJ2-1; clone_size: NA; v_call: TRBV19; cdr3_aa: CASSIGLGRGLSEQFF; cdr3_nt: TGTGCCAGTAGTATAGGGCTCGGGAGAGGCCTATCTGAGCAGTTCTTC
d_call: NA; j_call: TRBJ1-1; clone_size: NA; v_call: TRBV6-5; cdr3_aa: CASRTPGGTEAFF; cdr3_nt: TGTGCCAGCAGAACCCCGGGAGGGACTGAAGCTTTCTTT
d_call: NA; j_call: TRBJ2-7; clone_size: NA; v_call: TRBV6-6; cdr3_aa: CASSYSTRNNEQYF; cdr3_nt: TGTGCCAGCAGTTACTCTACTAGGAATAACGAGCAGTACTTC
d_call: NA; j_call: TRBJ2-3; clone_size: NA; v_call: TRBV11-2; cdr3_aa: CASRSRPNTDTQYF; cdr3_nt: TGTGCCAGCAGATCCAGGCCCAACACAGATACGCAGTATTTT
d_call: TRBD2; j_call: TRBJ2-1; clone_size: NA; v_call: TRBV5-1; cdr3_aa: CASSLGGGPSNEQFF; cdr3_nt: TGCGCCAGCAGCTTGGGCGGGGGACCTAGCAATGAGCAGTTCTTC
d_call: TRBD1; j_call: TRBJ1-2; clone_size: NA; v_call: TRBV30; cdr3_aa: CAWSVSGQGLGYTF; cdr3_nt: TGTGCCTGGAGTGTGTCCGGACAGGGGCTGGGCTACACCTTC
d_call: NA; j_call: TRBJ1-2; clone_size: once; v_call: TRBV29-1; cdr3_aa: CSVPALGGYGYTF; cdr3_nt: TGCAGCGTTCCGGCACTAGGGGGCTATGGCTACACCTTC
d_call: NA; j_call: TRBJ2-7; clone_size: NA; v_call: TRBV7-9; cdr3_aa: CASSRESGEQYF; cdr3_nt: TGTGCCAGCAGCCGGGAGAGCGGCGAGCAGTACTTC
d_call: NA; j_call: TRBJ2-2; clone_size: NA; v_call: TRBV23-1; cdr3_aa: CASGRRGGELFF; cdr3_nt: TGCGCCAGCGGCCGAAGGGGCGGGGAGCTGTTTTTT
d_call: NA; j_call: TRBJ1-1; clone_size: few; v_call: TRBV7-9; cdr3_aa: CASRQGFTEAFF; cdr3_nt: TGTGCCAGCAGACAGGGTTTCACTGAAGCTTTCTTT
d_call: NA; j_call: TRBJ2-3; clone_size: NA; v_call: TRBV7-2; cdr3_aa: CASSLVWGPDTQYF; cdr3_nt: TGTGCCAGCAGCTTAGTATGGGGCCCAGATACGCAGTATTTT
d_call: TRBD1; j_call: TRBJ2-7; clone_size: few; v_call: TRBV7-2; cdr3_aa: CASSHRQGRYEQYF; cdr3_nt: TGTGCCAGCAGCCATAGACAGGGGAGGTACGAGCAGTACTTC
d_call: TRBD2; j_call: TRBJ2-1; clone_size: NA; v_call: TRBV4-2; cdr3_aa: CASSQALAGGNEQFF; cdr3_nt: TGTGCCAGCAGCCAAGCCCTAGCGGGAGGGAATGAGCAGTTCTTC
d_call: NA; j_call: TRBJ2-2; clone_size: NA; v_call: TRBV7-2; cdr3_aa: CASSQDSFTGELFF; cdr3_nt: TGTGCCAGCAGCCAAGACAGCTTCACCGGGGAGCTGTTTTTT
d_call: NA; j_call: TRBJ1-4; clone_size: NA; v_call: TRBV5-4; cdr3_aa: CASSLAGQGARNEKLFF; cdr3_nt: TGTGCCAGCAGCTTGGCCGGTCAAGGGGCGCGAAATGAAAAACTGTTTTTT
d_call: TRBD1; j_call: TRBJ1-2; clone_size: NA; v_call: TRBV27; cdr3_aa: CASSSTGTGTYGYTF; cdr3_nt: TGTGCCAGCAGTTCGACTGGGACAGGGACCTATGGCTACACCTTC